These T cell receptor beta chains were read from a single sample in a study of blood T cell repertoires in COVID-19. Here immunoSEQ multiplex PCR was the method, and the copy in TCRdb shows in-frame clones only, minus some. The table includes under 150,000 clones, roughly 91% detected once. Input material: peripheral blood. Receptors were obtained from a human donor in a cohort sampled during active COVID-19. Both conserved end residues are part of each CDR3. Fields, in order: V gene, J gene, D gene, CDR3 DNA, CDR3 protein. The D gene is left open where the match is weak.

TRBV3-1/TRBV3-2,TRBJ1-1,NA,TGTGCCAGCAGCCGGACCGTGGGGGCAATGAACACTGAAGCTTTCTTT,CASSRTVGAMNTEAFF
TRBV2,TRBJ1-2,TRBD1,TGTGCCAGCAGGGGGACAGGGGGCAGCTATGGCTACACCTTC,CASRGTGGSYGYTF
TRBV11-1,TRBJ2-3,NA,TGTGCCAGCAGCTTAGGAGGAGATACGCAGTATTTT,CASSLGGDTQYF
TRBV27,TRBJ2-3,NA,TGTGCCAGCAGTCTCAATCGGGATACGCAGTATTTT,CASSLNRDTQYF
TRBV7-8,TRBJ2-5,NA,TGTGCCAGCAGCCCCCCTCGGGCGGGTAAAGAGACCCAGTACTTC,CASSPPRAGKETQYF
TRBV21-1,TRBJ1-2,NA,TGTGCCAGCAGCACGCTGCCCGTTCCTAGTTATGGCTACACCTTC,CASSTLPVPSYGYTF
TRBV11-1,TRBJ1-6,NA,TGTGCCAGCAGCCAGGGAGGTAATTCACCCCTCCACTTT,CASSQGGNSPLHF
TRBV7-6,TRBJ2-5,NA,TGTGCCAGCAGCTCTACCAGGGGAGTGGGTCAAGAGACCCAGTACTTC,CASSSTRGVGQETQYF
TRBV4-1,TRBJ2-1,NA,TGCGCCAGCAGCCAAGTTTGGCTAGGGGTGGGTGAGCAGTTCTTC,CASSQVWLGVGEQFF
TRBV2,TRBJ2-1,NA,TGTGCCAGCAGTGAAAACCATGACAGCCTTAGTTACAATGAGCAGTTCTTC,CASSENHDSLSYNEQFF